The TCR beta chain under discussion was sequenced for a study of Ad26.COV2.S vaccination and SARS-CoV-2 variants. In the study overall: A participant enrolled in the COV1001 Ad26.COV2.S trial arm provided the sample. The vaccine Ad26.COV2.S was put into the muscle once, or twice with 56 days between. Findings and caveats of the study: Non-spike TCR breadth showed similarity between vaccine and placebo recipients.

Sequenced by immunoSEQ multiplex PCR; TCRdb stores in-frame clones only, minus some. This table holds 240,000 or so clones, 88% found once. As to this clone: Its matching antigen is unknown. Other DNA sequences of this sample code for an identical CDR3.

Sample treatment: around 19 received Ad26.COV2.S at low or high dose, single or two shots; about 5 received placebo; per-sample allocation not given. Collection of the samples took place on day 63 after the first injection of vaccine or placebo. An adult of 18-55 years in Boston served as donor. Germline V gene sequence: CDR1 SGHDN, CDR2 FVKESK. The CDR3 is 15 amino acids. V lost 1 base to trimming and J lost 2 bases, with 8 bases between them. This chain links TRBV14 with TRBJ2-2; TRBD1 might be the D (5 bases). The sample in question was peripheral blood, obtained in a trial of Ad26.COV2.S vaccine versus placebo. The source is a person aged 18-60 years who received the Ad26.COV2.S COVID-19 vaccine or a placebo. As DNA, the CDR3 is TGTGCCAGCAGCCAAGTCAGGGCTAACACCGGGGAGCTGTTTTTT. This gives the protein CASSQVRANTGELFF.